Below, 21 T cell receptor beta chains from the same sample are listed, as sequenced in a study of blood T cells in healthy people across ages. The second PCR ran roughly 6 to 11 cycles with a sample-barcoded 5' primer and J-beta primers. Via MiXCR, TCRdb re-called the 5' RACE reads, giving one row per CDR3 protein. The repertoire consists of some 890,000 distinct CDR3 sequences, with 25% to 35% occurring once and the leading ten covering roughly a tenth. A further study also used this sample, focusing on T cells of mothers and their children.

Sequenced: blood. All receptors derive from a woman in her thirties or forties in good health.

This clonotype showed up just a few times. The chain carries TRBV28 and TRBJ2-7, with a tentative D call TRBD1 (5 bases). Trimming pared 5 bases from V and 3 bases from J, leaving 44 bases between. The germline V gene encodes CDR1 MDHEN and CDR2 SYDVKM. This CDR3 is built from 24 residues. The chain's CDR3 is CASSQSPWAGFGHPDPRPGYEQYF. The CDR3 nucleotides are TGTGCCAGCAGTCAATCGCCCTGGGCAGGGTTTGGCCACCCAGATCCACGTCCAGGCTACGAGCAGTACTTC.

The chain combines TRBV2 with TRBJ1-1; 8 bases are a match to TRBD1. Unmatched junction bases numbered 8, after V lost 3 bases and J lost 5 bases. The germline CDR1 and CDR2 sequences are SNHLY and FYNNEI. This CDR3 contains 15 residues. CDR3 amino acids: CASSDFQGARTEAFF. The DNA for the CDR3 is TGTGCCAGCAGTGATTTCCAGGGGGCGCGGACTGAAGCTTTCTTT.

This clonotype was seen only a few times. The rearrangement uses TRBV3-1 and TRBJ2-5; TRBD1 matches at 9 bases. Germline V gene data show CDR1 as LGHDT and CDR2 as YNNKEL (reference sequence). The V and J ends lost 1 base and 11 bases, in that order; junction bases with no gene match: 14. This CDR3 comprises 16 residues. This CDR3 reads CASSQVNRGRNNEQYF. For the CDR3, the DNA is TGTGCCAGCAGCCAAGTGAACAGGGGGCGAAACAATGAGCAGTACTTC.

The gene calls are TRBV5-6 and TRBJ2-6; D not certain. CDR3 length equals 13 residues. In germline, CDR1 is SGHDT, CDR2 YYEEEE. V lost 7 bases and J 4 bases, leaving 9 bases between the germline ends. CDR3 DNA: TGTGCCAGCCAACAAGTGGGGGCCAACGTCCTGACTTTC. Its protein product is CASQQVGANVLTF.

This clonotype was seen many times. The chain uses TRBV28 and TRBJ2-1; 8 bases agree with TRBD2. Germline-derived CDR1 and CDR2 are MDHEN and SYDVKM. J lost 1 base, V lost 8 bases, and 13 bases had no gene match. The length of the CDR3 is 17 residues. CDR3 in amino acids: CASGQRGSTRSYNEQFF. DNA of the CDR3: TGTGCCAGCGGGCAGCGGGGGAGCACCAGGTCCTACAATGAGCAGTTCTTC.

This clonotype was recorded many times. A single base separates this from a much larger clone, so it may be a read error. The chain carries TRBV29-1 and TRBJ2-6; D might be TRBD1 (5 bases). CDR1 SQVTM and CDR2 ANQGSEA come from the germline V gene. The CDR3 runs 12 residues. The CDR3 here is CSVTSGANVRTF. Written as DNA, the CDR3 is TGCAGCGTTACTTCTGGGGCCAACGTCCGGACTTTC.

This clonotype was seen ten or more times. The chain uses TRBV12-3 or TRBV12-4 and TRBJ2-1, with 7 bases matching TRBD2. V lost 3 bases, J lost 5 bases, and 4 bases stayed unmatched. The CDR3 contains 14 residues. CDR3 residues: CASSFRAGDNEQFF. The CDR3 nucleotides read TGTGCCAGCAGTTTTCGGGCGGGGGACAATGAGCAGTTCTTC.

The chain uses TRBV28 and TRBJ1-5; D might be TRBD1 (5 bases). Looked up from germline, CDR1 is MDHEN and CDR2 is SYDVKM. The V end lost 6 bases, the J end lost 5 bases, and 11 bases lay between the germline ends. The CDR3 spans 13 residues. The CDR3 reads CASSLPRDQPQHF. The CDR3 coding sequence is TGTGCCAGCAGCCTCCCCAGGGATCAGCCCCAGCATTTT.

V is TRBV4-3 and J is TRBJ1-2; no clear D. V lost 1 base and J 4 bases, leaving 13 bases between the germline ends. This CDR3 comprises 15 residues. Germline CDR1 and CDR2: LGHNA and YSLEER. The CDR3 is CASSQVVMSGYGYTF. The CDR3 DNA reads TGCGCCAGCAGCCAAGTAGTCATGTCGGGCTATGGCTACACCTTC.

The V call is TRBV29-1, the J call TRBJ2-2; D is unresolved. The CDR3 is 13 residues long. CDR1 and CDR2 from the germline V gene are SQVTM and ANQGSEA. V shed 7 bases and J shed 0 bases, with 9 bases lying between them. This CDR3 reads CSGKTANTGELFF. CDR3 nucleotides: TGCAGCGGGAAGACTGCGAACACCGGGGAGCTGTTTTTT.

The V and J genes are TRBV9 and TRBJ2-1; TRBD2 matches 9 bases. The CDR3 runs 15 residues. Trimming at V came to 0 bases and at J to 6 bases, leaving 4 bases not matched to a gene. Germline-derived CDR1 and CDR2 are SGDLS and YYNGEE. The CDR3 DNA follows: TGTGCCAGCAGCGTAGGGGCGGGGGGGAGCAATGAGCAGTTCTTC. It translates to CASSVGAGGSNEQFF.

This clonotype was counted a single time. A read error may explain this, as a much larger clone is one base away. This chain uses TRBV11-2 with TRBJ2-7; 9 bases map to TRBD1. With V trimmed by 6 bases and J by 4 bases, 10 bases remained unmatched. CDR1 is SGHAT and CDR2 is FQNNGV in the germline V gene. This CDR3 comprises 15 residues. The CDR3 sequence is CASSFSGTGTYEQYF. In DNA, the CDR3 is TGTGCCAGCAGTTTTTCCGGGACAGGGACTTACGAGCAGTACTTC.

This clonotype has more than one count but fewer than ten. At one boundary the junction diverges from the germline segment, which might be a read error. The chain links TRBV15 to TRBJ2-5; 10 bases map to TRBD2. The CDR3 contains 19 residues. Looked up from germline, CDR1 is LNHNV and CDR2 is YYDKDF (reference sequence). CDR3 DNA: TGTGCCACCAGCAGAGGACCGTCTAGCGGGGGAAATTACCAAGAGACCCGGTACTTC. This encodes CATSRGPSSGGNYQETRYF.

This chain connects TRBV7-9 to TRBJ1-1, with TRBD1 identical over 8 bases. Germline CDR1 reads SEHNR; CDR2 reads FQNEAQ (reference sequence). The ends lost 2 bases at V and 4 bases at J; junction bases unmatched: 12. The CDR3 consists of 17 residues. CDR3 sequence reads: CASSLLRTGREGTEAFF. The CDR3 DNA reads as TGTGCCAGCAGCTTACTTCGGACAGGGAGAGAGGGCACTGAAGCTTTCTTT.

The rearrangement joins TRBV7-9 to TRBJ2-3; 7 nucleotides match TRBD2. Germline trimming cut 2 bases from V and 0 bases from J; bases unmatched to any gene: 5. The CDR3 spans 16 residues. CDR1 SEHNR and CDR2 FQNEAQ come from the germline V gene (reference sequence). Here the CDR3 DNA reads TGTGCCAGCAGCTTATTCGCTAGCGGTAGCACAGATACGCAGTATTTT. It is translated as CASSLFASGSTDTQYF.

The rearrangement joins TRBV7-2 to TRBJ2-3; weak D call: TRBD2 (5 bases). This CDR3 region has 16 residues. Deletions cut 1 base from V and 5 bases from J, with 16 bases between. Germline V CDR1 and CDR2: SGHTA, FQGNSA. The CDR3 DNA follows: TGTGCCAGCAGCTTAGGGGCCCGGAGCCGGGGAGATACGCAGTATTTT. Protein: CASSLGARSRGDTQYF.

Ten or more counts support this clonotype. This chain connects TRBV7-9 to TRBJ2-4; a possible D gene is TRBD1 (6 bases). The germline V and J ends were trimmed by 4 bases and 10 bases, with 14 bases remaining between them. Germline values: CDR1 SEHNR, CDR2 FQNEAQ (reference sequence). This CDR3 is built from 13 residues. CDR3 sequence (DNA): TGTGCCAGCAGCTCTACTCCAGGGGTAATTCAGTACTTC. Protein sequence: CASSSTPGVIQYF.

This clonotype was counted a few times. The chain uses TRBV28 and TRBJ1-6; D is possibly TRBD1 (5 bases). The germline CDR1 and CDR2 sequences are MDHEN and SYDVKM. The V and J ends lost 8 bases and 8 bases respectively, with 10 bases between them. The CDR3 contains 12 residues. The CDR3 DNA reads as TGTGCCAGCTTCAGGGTTTATTCACCCCTCCACTTT. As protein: CASFRVYSPLHF.

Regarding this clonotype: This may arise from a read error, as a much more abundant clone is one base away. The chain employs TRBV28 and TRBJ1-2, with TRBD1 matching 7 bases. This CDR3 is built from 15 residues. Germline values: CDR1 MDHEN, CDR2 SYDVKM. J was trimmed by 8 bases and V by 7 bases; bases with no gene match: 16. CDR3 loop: CASTILAGQTWGYTF. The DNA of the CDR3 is TGTGCCAGCACCATTCTTGCGGGACAGACTTGGGGCTACACCTTC.

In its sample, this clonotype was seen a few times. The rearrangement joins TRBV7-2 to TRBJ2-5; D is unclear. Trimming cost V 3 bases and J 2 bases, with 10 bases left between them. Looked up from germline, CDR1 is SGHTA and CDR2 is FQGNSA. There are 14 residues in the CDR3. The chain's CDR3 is CASSLGTFQETQYF. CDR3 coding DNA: TGTGCCAGCAGCTTGGGTACCTTTCAAGAGACCCAGTACTTC.

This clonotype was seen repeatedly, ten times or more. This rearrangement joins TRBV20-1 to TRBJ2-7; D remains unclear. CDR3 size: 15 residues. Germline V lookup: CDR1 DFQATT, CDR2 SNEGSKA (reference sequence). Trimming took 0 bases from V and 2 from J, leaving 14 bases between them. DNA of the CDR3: TGCAGTGCTAGAGATAGCAGGACCTCCACCTACGAGCAGTACTTC. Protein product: CSARDSRTSTYEQYF.